The T cell receptor (beta chain) described here comes from a study of T-cell reconstitution after alpha-beta-depleted transplantation in children. Library preparation (for TCRbeta) was performed with unique molecular identifiers. MiXCR, applied by TCRdb to the PCR reads, yields one record per CDR3 protein. The sample carries approximately 300,000 distinct CDR3 sequences, roughly 7.8% recorded once. Study-level results: Most T-cell counts and diversity one year after the transplant came from T cells that were newly produced. Expanded graft clones numbering several hundred reportedly gave rise to alpha-beta T cells about two months after transplant.

This clonotype was observed at least ten times. Its antigen is not identified. The CDR3 is made up of 14 amino acids. V was pared by 8 bases and J by 2 bases, with 17 bases between. CDR1 and CDR2 from the germline V gene are SQVTM and ANQGSEA. The TCR sequence derives from a female patient aged 2-15 years who had a stem cell transplant for Fanconi anemia, so the T cells may come from the graft donor. This chain links TRBV29-1 with TRBJ2-3, with TRBD2 as a possible D gene (7 bases). Sequenced material: peripheral blood, taken 360 days after TCRalphabeta/CD19-depleted stem cell transplant. This CDR3 reads CSLRGGLITDTQYF. The CDR3 DNA follows: TGCAGCTTAAGGGGGGGGCTCATCACAGATACGCAGTATTTT.